A selection of T cell receptor beta chains follows, all from one sample in a study of CD8 T cells in ankylosing spondylitis. In TCRdb, the 5' RACE reads were re-called with MiXCR into one record per CDR3 protein. The sample yields some 140,000 distinct CDR3 sequences, 8% to 9% seen once. The specimen was synovial fluid, either unsorted or a sorted T cell fraction (not recorded which). The receptors originated from a male donor with ankylosing spondylitis. CDR3s include the opening cysteine and the closing phenylalanine or tryptophan. The D gene is left open where the match is weak. Clone size appears in some rows only: once, few, many, or a class for an expanded clone.

D gene	V gene	J gene	clone size	CDR3 protein	CDR3 DNA
TRBD2	TRBV9	TRBJ2-3	few	CASSVIAGADTQYF	TGTGCCAGCAGCGTGATAGCGGGGGCAGATACGCAGTATTTT
-	TRBV29-1	TRBJ1-3	few	CSVQWIGNTIYF	TGCAGCGTTCAATGGATAGGAAACACCATATATTTT
-	TRBV11-2	TRBJ2-7	-	CASSLKGSGAYEQYF	TGTGCCAGCAGCTTAAAGGGGTCGGGGGCCTACGAGCAGTACTTC
-	TRBV9	TRBJ1-2	many	CASSPPFLYGYTF	TGTGCCAGCAGCCCCCCCTTCCTATATGGCTACACCTTC
-	TRBV28	TRBJ2-5	-	CATTQGTAQETQYF	TGTGCCACCACTCAGGGGACTGCCCAAGAGACCCAGTACTTC
-	TRBV28	TRBJ2-7	many	CASSPYQRGYEQYF	TGTGCCAGCAGCCCCTATCAACGGGGCTACGAGCAGTACTTC
TRBD1	TRBV4-3	TRBJ2-1	many	CASSQVGTGYNEQFF	TGCGCCAGCAGCCAAGTAGGGACAGGGTACAATGAGCAGTTCTTC
-	TRBV6-2/TRBV6-3	TRBJ1-2	few	CASSREWSYGYTF	TGTGCCAGCAGTCGGGAGTGGAGCTATGGCTACACCTTC
-	TRBV6-2/TRBV6-3	TRBJ2-7	few	CASSYPRFEGSYEQYF	TGTGCCAGCAGTTACCCACGGTTTGAAGGGTCCTACGAGCAGTACTTC
-	TRBV20-1	TRBJ1-1	few	CSARNNLNTEAFF	TGCAGTGCTCGGAATAACTTGAACACTGAAGCTTTCTTT
-	TRBV28	TRBJ1-2	many	CASSLYRVSYGYTF	TGTGCCAGCAGTTTATACAGGGTTAGCTATGGCTACACCTTC
-	TRBV18	TRBJ2-7	-	CASSPPDSYEQYF	TGTGCCAGCTCACCCCCTGATTCCTACGAGCAGTACTTC
TRBD2	TRBV13	TRBJ2-5	many	CASSSGLAGTQYF	TGTGCCAGCAGCTCCGGACTAGCGGGTACCCAGTACTTC
-	TRBV7-2	TRBJ2-1	-	CASSLMAGRYEQFF	TGTGCCAGCAGCCTGATGGCGGGGAGATATGAGCAGTTCTTC
-	TRBV20-1	TRBJ1-1	many	CSAGELKNTEAFF	TGCAGTGCCGGGGAACTGAAGAACACTGAAGCTTTCTTT
-	TRBV4-2	TRBJ1-1	few	CASSQGGADTEAFF	TGTGCCAGCAGCCAAGGAGGGGCGGACACTGAAGCTTTCTTT
TRBD1	TRBV7-2	TRBJ2-2	few	CASSLVGTGVFAGELFF	TGTGCCAGCAGCTTAGTAGGGACAGGGGTTTTTGCCGGGGAGCTGTTTTTT
TRBD1	TRBV27	TRBJ2-7	many	CASRTGTGGVDEQYF	TGTGCCAGCAGAACCGGGACAGGGGGCGTGGACGAGCAGTACTTC
-	TRBV4-2	TRBJ2-3	many	CASSQDGGDTQYF	TGTGCCAGCAGCCAAGACGGGGGTGATACGCAGTATTTT
-	TRBV20-1	TRBJ1-5	few	CSAIGSNQPQHF	TGCAGTGCCATTGGTAGCAATCAGCCCCAGCATTTT
-	TRBV10-2	TRBJ2-1	many	CASSETLFGYNEQFF	TGCGCCAGCAGTGAAACGCTCTTTGGCTACAATGAGCAGTTCTTC
-	TRBV5-5	TRBJ2-1	many	CASSFYYNEQFF	TGTGCCAGCAGCTTCTACTACAATGAGCAGTTCTTC
-	TRBV7-3	TRBJ2-7	many	CASSPTGTASSYEQYF	TGTGCCAGCAGCCCTACAGGGACGGCGAGCTCCTACGAGCAGTACTTC
TRBD2	TRBV11-2	TRBJ2-3	-	CASSAREARIADTQYF	TGTGCCAGCAGCGCGCGGGAGGCCCGTATCGCAGATACGCAGTATTTT
-	TRBV5-1	TRBJ2-3	many	CASCQGDSGTDTQYF	TGCGCCAGCTGTCAAGGGGATTCGGGCACAGATACGCAGTATTTT
-	TRBV6-2/TRBV6-3	TRBJ1-2	many	CASIDIGTGGRGYTF	TGTGCCAGCATTGATATCGGGACCGGGGGACGGGGCTACACCTTC
TRBD2	TRBV20-1	TRBJ2-3	-	CSASPITGLAGLKDTQYF	TGCAGTGCTAGTCCCATTACCGGACTAGCGGGGTTAAAAGATACGCAGTATTTT
TRBD1	TRBV3-1	TRBJ1-1	once	CASSGLGQTNTEAFF	TGTGCCAGCAGCGGGCTGGGACAGACAAACACTGAAGCTTTCTTT
-	TRBV5-1	TRBJ1-4	few	CASSLQFNEKLFF	TGCGCCAGCAGCTTACAGTTTAATGAAAAACTGTTTTTT
TRBD1	TRBV5-1	TRBJ2-5	many	CASSGGTGGYQETQYF	TGCGCCAGCAGCGGTGGGACAGGAGGGTACCAAGAGACCCAGTACTTC
TRBD1	TRBV28	TRBJ1-2	once	CASLGGDRGHGYTF	TGTGCCAGCCTAGGAGGGGACAGGGGCCATGGCTACACCTTC
-	TRBV20-1	TRBJ2-7	-	CSASYRDYEQYF	TGCAGTGCTAGCTACAGGGATTACGAGCAGTACTTC
-	TRBV4-2	TRBJ1-4	-	CASSQGGTATNEKLFF	TGTGCCAGCAGCCAAGGGGGGACTGCAACTAATGAAAAACTGTTTTTT
-	TRBV7-9	TRBJ1-2	many	CASSQGSVLYGYTF	TGTGCCAGCAGCCAAGGGTCCGTTTTATATGGCTACACCTTC
TRBD2	TRBV7-6	TRBJ2-1	many	CASSLEGGGYNEQFF	TGTGCCAGCAGCTTAGAGGGCGGGGGTTACAATGAGCAGTTCTTC
-	TRBV28	TRBJ1-6	-	CASNGGRQNSPLHF	TGTGCCAGCAATGGGGGACGCCAAAATTCACCCCTCCACTTT
-	TRBV9	TRBJ2-1	few	CASSVGPPVAGYNEQFF	TGTGCCAGCAGCGTAGGACCCCCGGTGGCGGGCTACAATGAGCAGTTCTTC
-	TRBV18	TRBJ1-2	many	CASSPGPANYGYTF	TGTGCCAGCTCACCAGGGCCAGCTAACTATGGCTACACCTTC
-	TRBV5-1	TRBJ2-3	many	CASSQGGTGTDTQYF	TGCGCCAGCAGCCAAGGCGGGACCGGGACAGATACGCAGTATTTT
TRBD1	TRBV28	TRBJ2-2	-	CASSFDGTGDTGELFF	TGTGCCAGCAGTTTTGATGGGACAGGGGATACCGGGGAGCTGTTTTTT
TRBD1	TRBV7-2	TRBJ1-2	-	CASSAQGLYGYTF	TGTGCCAGCAGCGCACAGGGGCTCTATGGCTACACCTTC
-	TRBV6-2/TRBV6-3	TRBJ2-1	-	CASRQNRDHTEQFF	TGTGCCAGCAGACAAAACCGGGATCACACTGAGCAGTTCTTC
TRBD2	TRBV27	TRBJ2-1	many	CASSLARPGLGIEQFF	TGTGCCAGCAGTTTAGCGAGACCGGGACTAGGGATTGAGCAGTTCTTC
-	TRBV19	TRBJ2-1	few	CASSKGGSYNEQFF	TGTGCCAGTAGTAAGGGAGGTTCCTACAATGAGCAGTTCTTC
TRBD2	TRBV18	TRBJ2-7	-	CASSPLLAGDFYEQYF	TGTGCCAGCTCACCCCTACTAGCGGGGGACTTCTACGAGCAGTACTTC
TRBD1	TRBV7-2	TRBJ1-1	few	CASSSDRRREAFF	TGTGCCAGCAGCTCGGACAGGCGCCGCGAAGCTTTCTTT
-	TRBV20-1	TRBJ2-5	-	CSARDRIGGETQYF	TGCAGTGCTAGAGATAGAATAGGTGGCGAGACCCAGTACTTC
-	TRBV5-1	TRBJ1-1	many	CASSLEGEAFF	TGCGCCAGCAGCTTGGAAGGTGAAGCTTTCTTT
-	TRBV10-3	TRBJ1-5	few	CAINPDNSNQPQHF	TGTGCCATCAATCCTGACAATAGCAATCAGCCCCAGCATTTT